This T cell receptor beta chain was found in a study of T-cell memory formation after mild COVID-19. MiXCR, run by TCRdb on the 5' RACE reads, gives a single entry per CDR3 protein. The repertoire consists of about 470,000 distinct CDR3 sequences, with around 27% occurring once and the leading ten covering roughly an eighth. CDR1 MNHEY and CDR2 SVGAGI come from the germline V gene. V lost 4 bases and J lost 4, with 13 bases in between. The CDR3 is 14 residues long. J is TRBJ1-1 and V is TRBV6-5; maybe TRBD1 (6 bases). The sample taken for sequencing was PBMCs or a T cell subset sorted from them (not recorded which). The origin of this receptor is an adult woman who had mild COVID-19 (a few samples of this study predate the infection). Cell type and time point are not known. This CDR3 reads CASSSTYRATEAFF. CDR3 nucleotides: TGTGCCAGCAGTTCGACCTACAGGGCCACTGAAGCTTTCTTT.